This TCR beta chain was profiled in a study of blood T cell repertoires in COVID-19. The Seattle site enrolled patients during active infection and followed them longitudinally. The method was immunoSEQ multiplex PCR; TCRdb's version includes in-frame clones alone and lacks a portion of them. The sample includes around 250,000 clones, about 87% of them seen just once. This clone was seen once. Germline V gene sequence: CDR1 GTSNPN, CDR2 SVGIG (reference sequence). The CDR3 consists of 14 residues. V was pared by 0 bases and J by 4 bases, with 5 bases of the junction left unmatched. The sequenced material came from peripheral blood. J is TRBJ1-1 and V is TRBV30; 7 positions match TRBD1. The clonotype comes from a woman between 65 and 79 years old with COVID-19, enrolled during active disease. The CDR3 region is CAWSVQGVGTEAFF. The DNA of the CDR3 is TGTGCCTGGAGTGTTCAGGGGGTAGGCACTGAAGCTTTCTTT.